This T cell receptor beta chain was sequenced during a study of blood T cell repertoires in COVID-19. For the study at large: The United States, Italy and Spain provided the acute and convalescent COVID-19 samples. T cells, B-cell-depleted T cells, or PBMCs provided the cDNA or gDNA that served as material.

Germline-derived CDR1 and CDR2 are SGHTA and FQGTGA. The V and J ends lost 1 base and 9 bases respectively, with 22 bases between them. This CDR3 has 18 amino acids. During active infection, Seattle patients enrolled and were then monitored through disease. Original data processing: How many nucleated cells were present was estimated from reference gene primer amplification. Only in-frame clones appear in the TCRdb table, and some are missing; sequencing was by immunoSEQ multiplex PCR. D and trimming come from the DNA, and the V and J calls and clone size come from that table. This sample has under 150,000 clones, with approximately 85% found just once.

Sequencing input: peripheral blood. The clonotype originates from a woman between 55 and 75 years old with COVID-19, enrolled during active disease. This sequence joins TRBV7-3 and TRBJ1-6; a weak D match, TRBD1 (6 bases). The CDR3 sequence: CASSLSPSETGFFSPLHF. The CDR3 nucleotides read TGTGCCAGCAGCTTAAGTCCTAGTGAGACAGGCTTTTTTTCACCCCTCCACTTT.